This T cell receptor beta chain was captured in a study of Ad26.COV2.S vaccination and SARS-CoV-2 variants. Study details: Administration of Ad26.COV2.S was intramuscular, either once or twice 56 days apart. Points from the study as a whole: Vaccine recipients showed a spike-specific TCR breadth that was higher than in placebo recipients.

As regards this clone: The target antigen is unknown.

CDR1 is KGHSH and CDR2 is LQKENI in the germline V gene. This CDR3 spans 18 amino acids. V lost 5 bases and J lost 1; bases outside the gene matches: 13. Treatment denoted: around 19 received Ad26.COV2.S at low or high dose, single or two shots; about five received placebo; per-sample allocation not given. After the first vaccine or placebo injection, samples were drawn on day 63. An 18-55-year-old adult in Boston served as donor. Clones were sequenced by immunoSEQ multiplex PCR, and TCRdb holds only the in-frame ones, with some missing. The sample lists fewer than 600,000 clones; nearly 90% were seen once.

The sequences come from peripheral blood, collected in a trial of Ad26.COV2.S vaccine versus placebo. This chain uses TRBV18 with TRBJ2-7, with 11 bases that match TRBD2. This clonotype was obtained from a person aged 18-60 years who received the Ad26.COV2.S COVID-19 vaccine or a placebo. CDR3 DNA: TGTGCCAGCTCAAAGACCGGGGTAGCGGGAGGGCGGTCCTACGAGCAGTACTTC. Encoded protein: CASSKTGVAGGRSYEQYF.